The entry that follows covers one T cell receptor (beta chain) sequence. The V and J ends lost 1 base and 0 bases respectively, with 5 bases between them. This CDR3 region has 15 residues. Germline V gene data show CDR1 as SGHRS and CDR2 as YFSETQ. The record originates from a study of technical replicates of blood from four donors. Assay used: immunoSEQ multiplex PCR; TCRdb lists only in-frame clones, some missing. The sample holds 60,000 to 80,000 clones, approximately 90% seen once. Sequencing used PBMCs. The chain employs TRBV5-1 and TRBJ1-6; D is ambiguous. This clonotype was obtained from a human donor in good health. Some clones in this sample may be carry-over from other donors' samples. This CDR3 is CASSLWSSYNSPLHF. The CDR3 DNA follows: TGCGCCAGCAGCTTGTGGAGCTCCTATAATTCACCCCTCCACTTT.